This T cell receptor (beta chain) was identified in a study of blood T cell repertoires in COVID-19. Study details: Samples representing acute and convalescent COVID-19 were sourced from the United States, Italy and Spain.

Assay used: immunoSEQ multiplex PCR; TCRdb lists only in-frame clones, some missing. Among fewer than 200,000 clones listed, 87% were seen once. The CDR3 runs 18 residues. V lost 9 bases and J lost 4, with 25 bases in between. Germline loops: CDR1 SGHVT, CDR2 SQSDAQ. What was sequenced was peripheral blood. The rearrangement joins TRBV7-4 to TRBJ1-6; no firm D call. The clonotype originates from a man aged 55 to 69 with active or convalescent COVID-19. The CDR3 is CARFLDPGFGIYNSPLHF. The CDR3 bases are TGTGCCAGATTCCTCGACCCAGGATTTGGTATATATAATTCACCCCTCCACTTT.